Detailed here is one TCR beta chain. The authors used template switching to add a universal primer site and gave cDNA unique molecular identifiers. TCRdb reprocessed the 5' RACE reads with MiXCR, giving one entry per CDR3 protein. The sample comprises over 200,000 distinct CDR3 sequences, 9.4% of which are singletons, and about 5.5% rests with the top ten. This entry comes from a study of identical twins. The TCR originated in a woman aged 18-29 years in good health. Sequenced input: memory (CD45RO+) T cells sorted from blood.

CDR3 protein: CASSLRGWDNEQFF. The CDR3 DNA reads as TGTGCCAGCAGTTTGAGGGGATGGGACAATGAGCAGTTCTTC. This chain joins TRBV27 and TRBJ2-1; either TRBD1 or TRBD2 may fit D (5 bases each). The germline gives CDR1 MNHEY, CDR2 SMNVEV (reference sequence). Trimming cost V 3 bases and J 5 bases, with 11 bases left between them. This CDR3 has 14 amino acids.